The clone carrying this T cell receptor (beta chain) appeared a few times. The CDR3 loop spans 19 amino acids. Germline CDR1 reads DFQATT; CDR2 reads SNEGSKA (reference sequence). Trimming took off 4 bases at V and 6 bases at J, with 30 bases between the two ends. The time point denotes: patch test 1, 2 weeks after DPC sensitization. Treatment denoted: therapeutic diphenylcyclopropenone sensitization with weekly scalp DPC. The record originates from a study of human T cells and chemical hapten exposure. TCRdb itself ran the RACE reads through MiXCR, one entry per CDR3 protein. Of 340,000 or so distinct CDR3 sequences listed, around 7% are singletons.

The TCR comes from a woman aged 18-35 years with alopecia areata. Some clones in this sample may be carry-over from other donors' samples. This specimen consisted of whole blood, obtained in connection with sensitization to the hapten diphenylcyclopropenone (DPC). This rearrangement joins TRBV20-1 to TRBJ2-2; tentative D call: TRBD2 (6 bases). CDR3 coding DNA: TGCAGTGCTAAAAGCCGGGACTTCTCTTCGAGTATCGACGCCGGGGAGCTGTTTTTT. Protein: CSAKSRDFSSSIDAGELFF.